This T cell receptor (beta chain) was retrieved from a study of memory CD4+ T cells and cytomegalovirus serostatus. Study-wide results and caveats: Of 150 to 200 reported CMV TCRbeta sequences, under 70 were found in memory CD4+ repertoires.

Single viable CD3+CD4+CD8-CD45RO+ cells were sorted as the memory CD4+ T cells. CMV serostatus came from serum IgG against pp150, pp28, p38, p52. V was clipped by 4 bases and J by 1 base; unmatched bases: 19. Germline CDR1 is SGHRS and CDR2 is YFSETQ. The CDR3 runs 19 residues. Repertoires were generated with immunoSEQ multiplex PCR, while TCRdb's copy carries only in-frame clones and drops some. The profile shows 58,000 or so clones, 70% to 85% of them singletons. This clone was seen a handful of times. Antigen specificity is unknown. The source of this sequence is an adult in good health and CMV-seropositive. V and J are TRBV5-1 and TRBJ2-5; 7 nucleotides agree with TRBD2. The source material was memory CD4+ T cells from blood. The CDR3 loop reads CASSTNPASGGGLQETQYF. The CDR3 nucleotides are TGCGCCAGCAGCACGAACCCCGCTAGCGGAGGAGGGCTCCAAGAGACCCAGTACTTC.